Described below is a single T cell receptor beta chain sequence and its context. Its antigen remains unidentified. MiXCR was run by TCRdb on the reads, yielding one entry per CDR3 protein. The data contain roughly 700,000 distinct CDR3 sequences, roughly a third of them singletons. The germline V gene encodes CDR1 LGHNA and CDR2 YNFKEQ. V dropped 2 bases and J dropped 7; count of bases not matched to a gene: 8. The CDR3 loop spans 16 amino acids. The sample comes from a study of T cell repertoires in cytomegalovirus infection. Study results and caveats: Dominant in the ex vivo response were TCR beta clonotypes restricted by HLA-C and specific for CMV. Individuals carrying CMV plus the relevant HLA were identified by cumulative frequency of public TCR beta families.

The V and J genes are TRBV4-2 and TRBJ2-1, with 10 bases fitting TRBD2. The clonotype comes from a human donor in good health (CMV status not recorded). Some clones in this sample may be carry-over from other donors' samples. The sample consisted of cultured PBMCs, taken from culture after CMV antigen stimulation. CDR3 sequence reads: CASSQRAGGPGNEQFF. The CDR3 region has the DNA TGTGCCAGCAGCCAACGAGCGGGAGGGCCGGGAAATGAGCAGTTCTTC.